These 29 T cell receptor beta chains share one sample of origin, sequenced in a study of CD8 T cells in Susac syndrome (dated by TCRdb to between 2018 and 2021). Preparation of the library involved the immunoSEQ multiplex PCR assay. RNA was extracted with the RNeasy kit and roughly 0.45 to 1 ug was reverse transcribed using random hexamers. Clones were called with MiXCR by TCRdb after fastp trimmed the public reads at Q25, and only in-frame beta chains were retained. A single entry per CDR3 protein holds the most common genes and DNA from its merged rows. The sample contains 150,000 or so distinct CDR3 sequences, over 85% of them found a single time. About 0.19% of the sample comes from the top ten. Sequenced: CD8+ T cells from PBMCs. Receptors originate from a human donor with multiple sclerosis.

The rearrangement links TRBV5-6 to TRBJ2-2; perhaps TRBD1 as D (6 bases). Per the germline V gene, CDR1 is SGHDT and CDR2 is YYEEEE. The CDR3 has 17 amino acids. V was pared by 4 bases and J by 1 base, with 17 bases between. CDR3 DNA sequence: TGTGCCAGCAGCACAGACCATACAGGGTTGAACACCGGGGAGCTGTTTTTT. Translated, it gives CASSTDHTGLNTGELFF.

The CDR3 protein is CASSLGVLLGLGTDTQYF. The CDR3 coding sequence is TGTGCCAGCAGCTTAGGGGTTCTCCTCGGCTTGGGCACAGATACGCAGTATTTT. The chain combines TRBV7-2 with TRBJ2-3; D not certain. The CDR3 is 18 residues long. V was cut by 1 base and J by 1 base, with 18 bases left in between. Germline V CDR1 and CDR2: SGHTA, FQGNSA.

The chain employs TRBV12-3 or TRBV12-4 and TRBJ2-2; TRBD1 is a possible D gene (5 bases). This CDR3 has 15 amino acids. The ends were cut back, 8 bases at V and 2 bases at J, with 15 bases in the middle. The CDR3, as DNA: TGTGCCAGCCCCAGACAGAGTTCCAACACCGGGGAGCTGTTTTTT. Residues: CASPRQSSNTGELFF.

The chain combines TRBV6-5 with TRBJ2-5, with D possibly being TRBD2 (5 bases). This CDR3 contains 15 residues. The germline CDR1 and CDR2 sequences are MNHEY and SVGAGI. Trimming took 2 bases from V and 0 from J, leaving 10 bases between them. In DNA, the CDR3 is TGTGCCAGCAGTTACGGCGAAGCGGACCAAGAGACCCAGTACTTC. It yields the protein CASSYGEADQETQYF.

The CDR3 nucleotides read TGTGCCAGCAGTTTAGGAGGGTACGAAGAGACCCAGTACTTC. Translation: CASSLGGYEETQYF. The V gene is TRBV12-3 or TRBV12-4, the J gene TRBJ2-5; TRBD2 is a possible D gene (5 bases). The ends were cut back, 1 base at V and 3 bases at J, with 9 bases in the middle. The CDR3 contains 14 residues.

The CDR3 sequence is CSVPAPTGTGELFF. The CDR3 bases are TGCAGCGTACCCGCTCCGACAGGTACCGGGGAGCTGTTTTTT. The V gene is TRBV29-1, the J gene TRBJ2-2; tentatively, D is TRBD1 (6 bases). Per germline, CDR1 SQVTM and CDR2 ANQGSEA. Trimming pared 6 bases from V and 5 bases from J, leaving 16 bases between. CDR3 length: 14 amino acids.

The V call is TRBV20-1, the J call TRBJ1-3; a possible D gene is TRBD1 (5 bases). From germline, CDR1 is DFQATT and CDR2 SNEGSKA (reference sequence). V lost 6 bases and J 0 bases, leaving 18 bases between the germline ends. CDR3 length: 16 amino acids. CDR3 nucleotide sequence: TGCAGTGCCCGCCCTGGCGGGACGGCCTCTGGAAACACCATATATTTT. Its translation: CSARPGGTASGNTIYF.

The rearrangement links TRBV4-3 to TRBJ2-7; 8 nucleotides agree with TRBD1. The length of the CDR3 is 14 residues. Germline CDR1 reads LGHNA; CDR2 reads YSLEER. V dropped 5 bases and J dropped 3; count of bases not matched to a gene: 6. CDR3: CASSLGQENYEQYF. As DNA, the CDR3 is TGCGCCAGCAGCTTGGGACAGGAAAACTACGAGCAGTACTTC.

This clonotype was seen once. The rearrangement links TRBV10-3 to TRBJ2-1; D ambiguous. CDR1 and CDR2 (germline): ENHRY, SYGVKD. This CDR3 region has 12 residues. Between the trimmed V and J ends, which lost 1 base and 5 bases, there was a span of 3 bases. The CDR3 DNA reads as TGTGCCATCAGTGAGTGGGACAATGAGCAGTTCTTC. This sequence encodes CAISEWDNEQFF.

The chain couples TRBV24-1 to TRBJ1-1; D possibly corresponds to TRBD1 (5 bases). V shed 5 bases and J shed 8 bases, with 11 bases lying between them. The V gene's germline CDR1 is KGHDR and CDR2 SFDVKD. This CDR3 has 12 amino acids. The CDR3 loop reads CATSGQRGEAFF. The CDR3 DNA sequence: TGTGCCACCAGTGGACAGAGAGGGGAAGCTTTCTTT.

The J gene is TRBJ2-7, the V gene TRBV6-2 or TRBV6-3, with unresolved D. Germline V gene lookup returns CDR1 MNHEY and CDR2 SVGEGT. The CDR3 loop spans 15 amino acids. V was clipped by 7 bases and J by 0 bases, with 16 bases between them. CDR3 DNA: TGTGCCAGCACCATACGCCCCGACGTCTCCTACGAGCAGTACTTC. Translated, it gives CASTIRPDVSYEQYF.

This sequence joins TRBV19 and TRBJ1-2; D gene ambiguous. This CDR3 has 17 amino acids. The V gene lost 2 bases and the J gene lost 2 bases, with 18 bases spanning the gap. CDR1 LNHDA and CDR2 SQIVND come from the germline V gene (reference sequence). The CDR3 region is CASSIQGDYRRNYGYTF. In DNA form, the CDR3 reads TGTGCCAGTAGTATACAAGGCGACTATCGTAGAAACTATGGCTACACCTTC.

The V gene is TRBV11-2, the J gene TRBJ2-7; TRBD1 aligns across 8 bases. Germline-derived CDR1 and CDR2 are SGHAT and FQNNGV. The trim removed 2 bases at V and 3 bases at J, leaving 6 bases unmatched. The CDR3 length is 15 residues. In nucleotides, the CDR3 is TGTGCCAGCAGCTTACGGACAGGGACCATCTACGAGCAGTACTTC. This codes for CASSLRTGTIYEQYF.

CDR3 loop: CATSSGDRSISYEQYF. CDR3 DNA: TGTGCCACCAGCAGTGGGGACAGATCAATCTCCTACGAGCAGTACTTC. J is TRBJ2-7 and V is TRBV15; 7 bases fit TRBD1. CDR3 size: 16 residues. Unmatched junction bases numbered 8, after V lost 3 bases and J lost 0 bases. The germline CDR1 and CDR2 sequences are LNHNV and YYDKDF (reference sequence).

The chain has TRBV6-2 or TRBV6-3 and TRBJ2-7; D is undetermined. CDR1 MNHEY and CDR2 SVGEGT come from the germline V gene. The ends were cut back, 6 bases at V and 0 bases at J, with 12 bases in the middle. CDR3 length: 14 amino acids. CDR3 amino acids: CASRYRLGSYEQYF. The CDR3 DNA follows: TGTGCCAGCAGATACCGACTGGGCTCCTACGAGCAGTACTTC.

The V gene is TRBV20-1, the J gene TRBJ2-3, with D tentatively TRBD1 (5 bases). Between the trimmed V and J ends, which lost 3 bases and 2 bases, there was a span of 15 bases. The CDR3 runs to 15 residues. The germline CDR1 and CDR2 sequences are DFQATT and SNEGSKA (reference sequence). The CDR3 DNA reads as TGCAGTGCTAGGATCGGGTCAGGGCCCACAGATACGCAGTATTTT. Translation: CSARIGSGPTDTQYF.

CDR3: CASSVSGSTQETQYF. CDR3 nucleotides: TGTGCCAGCAGCGTCTCGGGTAGTACCCAAGAGACCCAGTACTTC. The chain employs TRBV9 and TRBJ2-5; D uncertain. The germline V gene encodes CDR1 SGDLS and CDR2 YYNGEE. The CDR3 is made up of 15 amino acids. The germline V and J ends were trimmed by 2 bases and 1 base, with 12 bases remaining between them.

CDR3 region: CASIRGGEQFF. The CDR3 coding sequence is TGTGCCAGTATCCGGGGAGGTGAGCAGTTCTTC. The chain couples TRBV19 to TRBJ2-1; D possibly corresponds to TRBD2 (6 bases). This CDR3 contains 11 residues. Per the germline V gene, CDR1 is LNHDA and CDR2 is SQIVND (reference sequence). Trimming removed 7 bases at V and 9 bases at J, with 10 bases between. The full variable domain, with the rest looked up from reference TRBV19 and TRBJ2-1, is DGGITQSPKYLFRKEGQNVTLSCEQNLNHDAMYWYRQDPGQGLRLIYYSQIVNDFQKGDIAEGYSVSREKKESFPLTVTSAQKNPTAFYLCASIRGGEQFFGPGTRLTVL.

The chain uses TRBV7-9 and TRBJ2-2; no definite D call. V lost 2 bases to trimming and J lost 4 bases, with 8 bases between them. The germline V gene has CDR1 SEHNR and CDR2 FQNEAQ (reference sequence). The CDR3 loop spans 14 amino acids. CDR3 residues: CASSLSGPTGELFF. In nucleotides, the CDR3 is TGTGCCAGCAGCTTATCAGGTCCCACCGGGGAGCTGTTTTTT.

CDR3 DNA: TGTGCCAGCAGCTTCGGACAGGGGTGGATCTGGGAGCAGTACTTC. Its protein product is CASSFGQGWIWEQYF. This chain uses TRBV11-3 with TRBJ2-7; 9 bases are shared with TRBD1. V lost 3 bases and J lost 7; bases outside the gene matches: 10. CDR3 length: 15 residues. CDR1 SGHNT and CDR2 YENEEA come from the germline V gene. The full variable domain, its missing parts supplied by reference TRBV11-3 and TRBJ2-7, is EAGVVQSPRYKIIEKKQPVAFWCNPISGHNTLYWYLQNLGQGPELLIRYENEEAVDDSQLPKDRFSAERLKGVDSTLKIQPAELGDSAVYLCASSFGQGWIWEQYFGPGTRLTVT.

CDR3 bases: TGCAGTGCTAGAGGCCGAGGGGCAGATACGCAGTATTTT. It encodes CSARGRGADTQYF. The chain links TRBV20-1 to TRBJ2-3, with D perhaps matching TRBD1 or TRBD2 (5 bases each). This CDR3 spans 13 amino acids. Germline V gene lookup returns CDR1 DFQATT and CDR2 SNEGSKA (reference sequence). With 1 base removed from V and 4 bases from J, the gap between germline ends came to 9 bases.

In its sample, this clonotype was seen a few times. This sequence joins TRBV6-1 and TRBJ2-7; weak D call: TRBD1 (5 bases). Germline CDR1 reads MNHNS; CDR2 reads SASEGT. With 6 bases removed from V and 4 bases from J, the gap between germline ends came to 16 bases. The length of the CDR3 is 14 residues. CDR3 residues: CASRPQGSGYEQYF. The CDR3 coding sequence is TGTGCCAGCAGACCCCAGGGAAGTGGGTACGAGCAGTACTTC.

The chain has TRBV6-5 and TRBJ2-1; TRBD2 matches 13 bases. Trimming at V came to 7 bases and at J to 5 bases, leaving 5 bases not matched to a gene. CDR1 is MNHEY, CDR2 SVGAGI, per germline. The length of the CDR3 is 15 residues. The CDR3 coding sequence is TGTGCCAGCAAGTGGACTAGCGGGGGCAACAATGAGCAGTTCTTC. Its translation is CASKWTSGGNNEQFF.

The table lists this clonotype with a count of one. This sequence joins TRBV27 and TRBJ1-2, with D unclear. The CDR3 loop spans 14 amino acids. CDR1 MNHEY and CDR2 SMNVEV come from the germline V gene (reference sequence). V was pared by 5 bases and J by 7 bases, with 17 bases between. CDR3 protein: CASSPSKGGLGYTF. CDR3 DNA sequence: TGTGCCAGCAGTCCTTCTAAGGGAGGGCTTGGCTACACCTTC.

This clonotype was detected only once. This rearrangement joins TRBV6-1 to TRBJ2-3; D remains unclear. With 3 bases removed from V and 8 bases from J, the gap between germline ends came to 0 bases. The CDR3 contains 9 residues. Per germline, CDR1 MNHNS and CDR2 SASEGT. The CDR3 here is CASSDTQYF. The DNA of the CDR3 is TGTGCCAGCAGTGATACGCAGTATTTT.

The chain carries TRBV7-8 and TRBJ2-7, with D maybe TRBD2 (6 bases). Germline CDR1 and CDR2: SGHVS and FQNEAQ. This CDR3 spans 12 amino acids. The V and J ends lost 3 bases and 3 bases respectively, with 6 bases between them. The CDR3 loop is CASSLTSYEQYF. CDR3 nucleotides: TGTGCCAGCAGCTTGACTAGCTACGAGCAGTACTTC.

The chain employs TRBV7-9 and TRBJ2-7; 9 bases are a match to TRBD1. Germline V CDR1 and CDR2: SEHNR, FQNEAQ (reference sequence). The ends lost 4 bases at V and 3 bases at J; junction bases unmatched: 10. This CDR3 contains 16 residues. The CDR3 here is CASSSNSGTGIYEQYF. The CDR3 coding sequence is TGTGCCAGCAGCTCAAACTCCGGGACAGGGATCTACGAGCAGTACTTC.

The chain has TRBV25-1 and TRBJ2-3; 10 nucleotides align to TRBD2. Germline CDR1 MGHDK, CDR2 SYGVNS. The junction had 13 bases not matched to a gene; V was cut back by 1 base and J by 0 bases. This CDR3 comprises 20 residues. The CDR3 loop reads CASSESPEKRGGRSTDTQYF. As DNA, the CDR3 is TGTGCCAGCAGTGAATCCCCCGAGAAGCGGGGGGGCCGTAGCACAGATACGCAGTATTTT.

The chain couples TRBV30 to TRBJ1-1; unclear D gene. The CDR3 runs to 11 residues. The V gene lost 5 bases and the J gene lost 1 base, with 5 bases spanning the gap. From germline, CDR1 is GTSNPN and CDR2 SVGIG (reference sequence). CDR3 DNA: TGTGCCTGGGACTGGAACACTGAAGCTTTCTTT. As protein: CAWDWNTEAFF. Full variable domain (missing parts from reference TRBV30 and TRBJ1-1): SQTIHQWPATLVQPVGSPLSLECTVEGTSNPNLYWYRQAAGRGLQLLFYSVGIGQISSEVPQNLSASRPQDRQFILSSKKLLLSDSGFYLCAWDWNTEAFFGQGTRLTVV.